The 6 T cell receptor beta chains reported below all come from one sample, sequenced in a study of post-analysis software for immune sequencing data. The TCR beta cDNA libraries contained unique molecular identifiers. One entry per CDR3 protein results from TCRdb running MiXCR on the PCR reads. The profile shows some 890,000 distinct CDR3 sequences, roughly 50% of them singletons. Antigens for these TCRs are unknown. General observations from the study: Roughly five TRBV segments, including TRBV5-6, TRBV5-1 and TRBV20-1, were more frequent in patients than controls.

Sequencing was done on a sample of blood. These receptors all come from a girl aged 5 to 17 with multiple sclerosis.

The rearrangement uses TRBV3-1 and TRBJ2-7; D might be TRBD1 or TRBD2, each matching 5 bases. The ends were cut back, 7 bases at V and 4 bases at J, with 17 bases in the middle. This CDR3 has 14 residues. CDR1 and CDR2 from the germline V gene are LGHDT and YNNKEL (reference sequence). CDR3 region: CASTTATWGYEQYF. For the CDR3, the DNA is TGTGCCAGCACCACAGCAACTTGGGGGTACGAGCAGTACTTC.

This clonotype appeared a few times. V usage is TRBV18 and J usage is TRBJ2-5; D tentatively fits TRBD1 or TRBD2 (5 bases each). Germline-derived CDR1 and CDR2 are KGHSH and LQKENI. The CDR3 loop spans 13 amino acids. Trimming left V 3 bases short and J 5 bases short, with 10 bases between. For the CDR3, the DNA is TGTGCCAGCTCACCCGGGACGCCGGAGACCCAGTACTTC. Its protein product is CASSPGTPETQYF. The full variable domain, its missing parts supplied by reference TRBV18 and TRBJ2-5, is NAGVMQNPRHLVRRRGQEARLRCSPMKGHSHVYWYRQLPEEGLKFMVYLQKENIIDESGMPKERFSAEFPKEGPSILRIQQVVRGDSAAYFCASSPGTPETQYFGPGTRLLVL.

This chain links TRBV20-1 with TRBJ2-5; no reliable D call. Germline loops: CDR1 DFQATT, CDR2 SNEGSKA (reference sequence). Trimming removed 0 bases from V and 4 bases from J, with 12 bases in between. The CDR3 totals 14 residues. CDR3 amino acids: CSARDPGALETQYF. The CDR3 DNA follows: TGCAGTGCTAGAGATCCCGGTGCTCTAGAGACCCAGTACTTC.

The rearrangement links TRBV7-2 to TRBJ1-1; TRBD1 matches at 8 bases. Trimming at V came to 3 bases and at J to 4 bases, leaving 7 bases not matched to a gene. The CDR3 extends over 15 amino acids. The germline V gene encodes CDR1 SGHTA and CDR2 FQGNSA. CDR3 loop: CASSLDRALSTEAFF. CDR3 in DNA: TGTGCCAGCAGCTTGGACAGGGCTTTGAGCACTGAAGCTTTCTTT.

Written as DNA, the CDR3 is TGTGCCAGCAGTCCGGCGGGGGTTGGGGGTCGGAGAGAGACCCAGTACTTC. Translation gives CASSPAGVGGRRETQYF. This chain joins TRBV6-1 and TRBJ2-5; 7 nucleotides agree with TRBD2. The V segment lost 5 bases and the J segment 4 bases; nucleotides outside the gene matches: 16. The CDR3 is 17 amino acids. Germline CDR1 MNHNS, CDR2 SASEGT.

The rearrangement uses TRBV25-1 and TRBJ2-3; TRBD2 matches at 10 bases. The J segment lost 3 bases and the V segment lost 2 bases, leaving 5 bases of the junction unmatched. The CDR3 length is 16 residues. Germline V gene sequence: CDR1 MGHDK, CDR2 SYGVNS. The CDR3 protein is CASSEELAGSTDTQYF. In DNA form, the CDR3 reads TGTGCCAGCAGTGAAGAACTAGCGGGATCTACAGATACGCAGTATTTT.